This is a list of T cell receptor beta chains from one sample in a study of T cell repertoires in cytomegalovirus infection. TCRdb reprocessed the reads with MiXCR, giving one entry per CDR3 protein. Here the sample spans about 530,000 distinct CDR3 sequences, about 25% being singletons. Sequencing was done on a sample of PBMCs. These receptors all stem from a human donor in good health (CMV status not recorded). Some clones in this sample may be carry-over from other donors' samples. Each CDR3 is given with its conserved first and last residue. Fields, in order: clone size, D gene, V gene, J gene, CDR3 protein, CDR3 DNA. D genes are given only for firm matches. Only some rows state a clone size, as once, few, many or a class for expanded clones.

.	TRBD1	TRBV19	TRBJ2-3	CASSITGQGADTQYF	TGTGCCAGTAGTATTACGGGACAGGGGGCCGATACGCAGTATTTT
once	TRBD1	TRBV9	TRBJ1-2	CASSAGQEVYGYTF	TGTGCCAGCAGCGCGGGACAGGAAGTCTATGGCTACACCTTC
many	.	TRBV7-2	TRBJ1-5	CASSLYTGSNQPQHF	TGTGCCAGCAGCTTATACACAGGGTCCAATCAGCCCCAGCATTTT
few	TRBD2	TRBV6-1	TRBJ2-7	CASSRTSGILSTEQYF	TGTGCCAGCAGTAGGACTAGCGGGATCCTCTCGACCGAGCAGTACTTC
.	.	TRBV3-1	TRBJ2-5	CASSPSLGSGEETQYF	TGTGCCAGCAGCCCCTCCCTAGGTTCGGGGGAAGAGACCCAGTACTTC
.	.	TRBV5-3	TRBJ2-5	CASNLVDGPQETQYF	TGTGCCAGCAATTTGGTGGACGGACCCCAAGAGACCCAGTACTTC
once	.	TRBV5-6	TRBJ2-5	CASSLEGPAAQETQYF	TGTGCCAGCAGCTTGGAAGGCCCGGCAGCCCAAGAGACCCAGTACTTC
many	TRBD1	TRBV6-5	TRBJ2-7	CASSGGQGISYEQYF	TGTGCCAGCAGTGGCGGACAGGGAATATCCTACGAGCAGTACTTC
.	.	TRBV6-1	TRBJ1-2	CASSEHETHGDGYTF	TGTGCCAGCAGTGAACACGAGACACATGGGGATGGCTACACCTTC
many	.	TRBV7-2	TRBJ2-7	CASSLSGYEQYF	TGTGCCAGCAGCTTAAGCGGGTACGAGCAGTACTTC
.	.	TRBV4-1	TRBJ2-7	CASSQDAMGAQSYEQYF	TGCGCCAGCAGCCAAGATGCTATGGGGGCACAATCCTACGAGCAGTACTTC
.	.	TRBV6-1	TRBJ2-7	CASSDEQLSREQYF	TGTGCCAGCAGTGATGAACAGCTGTCTAGGGAGCAGTACTTC
once	.	TRBV5-1	TRBJ2-7	CASSLDRAPYEQYF	TGCGCCAGCAGCTTGGACAGGGCCCCTTACGAGCAGTACTTC
few	TRBD2	TRBV11-3	TRBJ2-1	CASRTSGGIDEQFF	TGTGCCAGCAGGACTAGCGGGGGGATTGATGAGCAGTTCTTC
.	.	TRBV11-3	TRBJ1-1	CASSLSDGRVTEAFF	TGTGCCAGCAGCTTGTCCGACGGCCGCGTCACTGAAGCTTTCTTT
.	TRBD2	TRBV4-1	TRBJ2-3	CASSQEPTSGRPDTQYF	TGCGCCAGCAGCCAGGAGCCGACTAGCGGGAGGCCAGATACGCAGTATTTT
few	TRBD1	TRBV27	TRBJ2-1	CASRLPAGGRNEQFF	TGTGCCAGCAGACTCCCCGCAGGGGGCCGCAATGAGCAGTTCTTC
few	TRBD2	TRBV12-3/TRBV12-4	TRBJ2-7	CASSLSGALAPYF	TGTGCCAGCAGTTTGAGCGGGGCTCTAGCTCCGTACTTC
few	.	TRBV19	TRBJ1-3	CASSMLGYSGNTIYF	TGTGCCAGTAGTATGTTGGGGTATTCTGGAAACACCATATATTTT
many	.	TRBV7-8	TRBJ1-2	CASSLDGSPYGYTF	TGTGCCAGCAGCTTGGACGGATCTCCATATGGCTACACCTTC
few	.	TRBV6-1	TRBJ2-3	CATGERSTDTQYF	TGTGCCACGGGCGAGCGGTCGACAGATACGCAGTATTTT
many	.	TRBV7-2	TRBJ1-4	CASSSRGGLLLGEKLFF	TGTGCCAGCAGCTCCCGGGGAGGGTTGCTCCTCGGGGAAAAACTGTTTTTT
few	TRBD1	TRBV7-2	TRBJ2-2	CASSQGDRALNTGELFF	TGTGCCAGCAGCCAAGGGGACAGGGCCTTAAACACCGGGGAGCTGTTTTTT
many	TRBD2	TRBV7-2	TRBJ2-2	CASSWGLAETGELFF	TGTGCCAGCAGCTGGGGACTAGCAGAGACCGGGGAGCTGTTTTTT
.	.	TRBV27	TRBJ1-3	CASSLGRFGNTIYF	TGTGCCAGCAGTTTGGGCAGGTTTGGAAACACCATATATTTT
many	.	TRBV20-1	TRBJ1-5	CSAKRLDNQPQHF	TGCAGTGCTAAGAGGTTAGACAATCAGCCCCAGCATTTT
.	.	TRBV20-1	TRBJ1-5	CSAEHPGELDQPQHF	TGCAGTGCCGAACACCCAGGGGAATTAGACCAGCCCCAGCATTTT
few	TRBD1	TRBV4-1	TRBJ1-4	CASSQTGTANEKLFF	TGCGCCAGCAGCCAGACCGGGACAGCTAATGAAAAACTGTTTTTT
.	.	TRBV6-2/TRBV6-3	TRBJ2-1	CASTLLSSGMKQFF	TGTGCCAGCACCCTGCTTAGCTCAGGAATGAAGCAGTTCTTC